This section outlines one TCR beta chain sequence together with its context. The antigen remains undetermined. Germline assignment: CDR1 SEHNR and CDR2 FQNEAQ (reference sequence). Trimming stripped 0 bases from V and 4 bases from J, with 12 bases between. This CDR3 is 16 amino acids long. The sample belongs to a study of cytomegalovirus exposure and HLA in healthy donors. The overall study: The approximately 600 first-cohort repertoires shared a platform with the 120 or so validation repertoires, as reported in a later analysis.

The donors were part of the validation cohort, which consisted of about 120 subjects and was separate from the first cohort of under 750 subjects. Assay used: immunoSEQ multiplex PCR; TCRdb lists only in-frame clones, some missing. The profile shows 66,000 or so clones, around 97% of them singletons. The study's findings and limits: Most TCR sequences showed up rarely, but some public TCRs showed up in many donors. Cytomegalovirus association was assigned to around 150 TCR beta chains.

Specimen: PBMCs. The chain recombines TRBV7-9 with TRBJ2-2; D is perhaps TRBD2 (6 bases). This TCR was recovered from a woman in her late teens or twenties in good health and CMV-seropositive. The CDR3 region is CASSLAGGRGTGELFF. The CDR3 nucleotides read TGTGCCAGCAGCTTAGCCGGGGGACGGGGCACCGGGGAGCTGTTTTTT.